This T cell receptor beta chain is from a study of T cells in Graves' hyperthyroidism and ophthalmopathy. Overall study findings and caveats: Most expanded thyroid clonotypes above 0.001 recurred in blood.

Any patient presenting with uncontrolled infection, other autoimmune disease, pregnancy or lactation was left out. The source material, RNA transcripts, was used to amplify TCR beta CDR3 regions. The primer set for the first-round RT-PCR of the TCR CDR3 was HTBI. TCRdb analysed the multiplex PCR reads with MiXCR anew, one entry per CDR3 protein. The data show 600,000 to 700,000 distinct CDR3 sequences, approximately 42% seen once. The sample holds many counts of this clonotype. Its antigen is unknown. The CDR3 is made up of 15 amino acids. With 0 bases removed from V and 5 bases from J, the gap between germline ends came to 11 bases. The germline V gene has CDR1 SGHTA and CDR2 FQGNSA.

Sequencing was carried out using peripheral blood or thyroid tissue (not recorded which). V and J are TRBV7-2 and TRBJ1-5; D is unclear. The TCR was taken from an adult man with Graves' disease, either hyperthyroidism or ophthalmopathy (not recorded which). The CDR3 protein is CASSLAYPPDQPQHF. CDR3 coding DNA: TGTGCCAGCAGCTTAGCGTATCCGCCAGATCAGCCCCAGCATTTT.